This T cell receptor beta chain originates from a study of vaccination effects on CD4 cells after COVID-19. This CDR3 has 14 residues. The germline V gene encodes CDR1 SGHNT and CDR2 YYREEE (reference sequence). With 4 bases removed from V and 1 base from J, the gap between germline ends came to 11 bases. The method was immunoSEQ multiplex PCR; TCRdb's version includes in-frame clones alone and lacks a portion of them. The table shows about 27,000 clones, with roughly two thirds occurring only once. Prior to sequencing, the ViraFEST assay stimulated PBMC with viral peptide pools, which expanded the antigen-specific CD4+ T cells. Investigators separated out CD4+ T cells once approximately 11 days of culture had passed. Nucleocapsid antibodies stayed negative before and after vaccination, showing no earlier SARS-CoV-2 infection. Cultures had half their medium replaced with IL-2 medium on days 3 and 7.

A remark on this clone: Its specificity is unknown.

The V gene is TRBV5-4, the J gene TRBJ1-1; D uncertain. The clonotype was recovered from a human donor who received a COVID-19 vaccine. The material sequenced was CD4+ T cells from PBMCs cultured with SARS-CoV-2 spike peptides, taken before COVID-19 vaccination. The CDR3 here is CASSPRVGNTEAFF. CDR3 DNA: TGTGCCAGCAGCCCACGGGTAGGGAACACTGAAGCTTTCTTT.